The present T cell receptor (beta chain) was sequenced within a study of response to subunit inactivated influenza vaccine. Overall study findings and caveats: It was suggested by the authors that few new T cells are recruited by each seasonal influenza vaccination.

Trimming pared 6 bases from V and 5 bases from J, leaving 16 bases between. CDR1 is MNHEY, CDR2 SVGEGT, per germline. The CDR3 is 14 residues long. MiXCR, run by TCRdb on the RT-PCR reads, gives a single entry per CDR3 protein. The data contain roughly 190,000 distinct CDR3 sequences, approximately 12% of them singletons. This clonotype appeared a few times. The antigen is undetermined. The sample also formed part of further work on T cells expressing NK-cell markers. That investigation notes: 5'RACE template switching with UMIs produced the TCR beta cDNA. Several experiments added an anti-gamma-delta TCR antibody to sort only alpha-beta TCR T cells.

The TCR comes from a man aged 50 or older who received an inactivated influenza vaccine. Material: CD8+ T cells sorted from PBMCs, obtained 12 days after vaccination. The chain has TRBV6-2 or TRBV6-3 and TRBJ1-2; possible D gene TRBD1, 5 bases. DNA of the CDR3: TGTGCCAGCAGCAGACAAGGGACCCGTTATGGCTACACCTTC. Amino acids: CASSRQGTRYGYTF.